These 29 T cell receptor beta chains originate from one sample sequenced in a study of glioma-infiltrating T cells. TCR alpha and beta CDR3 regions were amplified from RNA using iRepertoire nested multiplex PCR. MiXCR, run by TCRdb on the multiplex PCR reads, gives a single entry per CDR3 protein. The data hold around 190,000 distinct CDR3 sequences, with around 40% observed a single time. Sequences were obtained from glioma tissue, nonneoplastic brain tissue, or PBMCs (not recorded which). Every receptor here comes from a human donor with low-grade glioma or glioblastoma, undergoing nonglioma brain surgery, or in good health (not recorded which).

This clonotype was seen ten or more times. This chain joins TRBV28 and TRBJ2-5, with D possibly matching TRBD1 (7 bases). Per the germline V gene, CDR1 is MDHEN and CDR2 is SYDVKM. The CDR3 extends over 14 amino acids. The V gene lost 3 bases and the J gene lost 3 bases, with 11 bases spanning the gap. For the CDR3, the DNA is TGTGCCAGCAGTTTCATCAGGGGGGAAGAGACCCAGTACTTC. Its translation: CASSFIRGEETQYF.

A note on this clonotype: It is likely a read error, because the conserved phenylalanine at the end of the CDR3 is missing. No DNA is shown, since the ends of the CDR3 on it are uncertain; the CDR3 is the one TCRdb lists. The CDR3 here is CASSSAGTGAETKYL. The chain combines TRBV27 with TRBJ2-5; the D call in the table, TRBD1, was not verified against the DNA. Germline V CDR1 and CDR2: MNHEY, SMNVEV (reference sequence). The CDR3 numbers 15 amino acids, ends counted.

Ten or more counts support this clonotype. Here the CDR3 DNA reads TGTGCCAGCAGCGCCGGAGGAGTTTTAGTAGATGAGCAGTTCTTC. Protein product: CASSAGGVLVDEQFF. The V and J genes are TRBV7-6 and TRBJ2-1, with D maybe TRBD2 (5 bases). Per the germline V gene, CDR1 is SGHVS and CDR2 is FNYEAQ. V was cut by 5 bases and J by 8 bases, with 19 bases left in between. The CDR3 spans 15 residues.

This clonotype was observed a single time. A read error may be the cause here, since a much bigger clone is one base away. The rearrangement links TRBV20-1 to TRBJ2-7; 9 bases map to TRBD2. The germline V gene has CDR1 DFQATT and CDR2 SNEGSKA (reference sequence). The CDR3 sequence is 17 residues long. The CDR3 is CIARDFQVSGSSYEQYF. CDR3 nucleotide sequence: TGCATTGCTAGAGATTTTCAGGTTAGCGGGAGCTCCTACGAGCAGTACTTC.

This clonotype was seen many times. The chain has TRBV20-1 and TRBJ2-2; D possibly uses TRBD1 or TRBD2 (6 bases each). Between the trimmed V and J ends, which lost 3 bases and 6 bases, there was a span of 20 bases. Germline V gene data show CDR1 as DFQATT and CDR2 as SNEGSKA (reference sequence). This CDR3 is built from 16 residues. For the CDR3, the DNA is TGCAGTGCTAGGAGGGGACAACTAGCAAGTCCCGGGGAGCTGTTTTTT. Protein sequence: CSARRGQLASPGELFF.

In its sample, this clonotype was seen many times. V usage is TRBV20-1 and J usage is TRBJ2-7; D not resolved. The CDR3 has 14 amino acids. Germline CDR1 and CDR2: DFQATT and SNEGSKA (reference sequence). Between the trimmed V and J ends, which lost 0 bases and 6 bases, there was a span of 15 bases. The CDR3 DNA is TGCAGTGCTAGAGATCTCCAGACCCTACGCGAGCAGTACTTC. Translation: CSARDLQTLREQYF.

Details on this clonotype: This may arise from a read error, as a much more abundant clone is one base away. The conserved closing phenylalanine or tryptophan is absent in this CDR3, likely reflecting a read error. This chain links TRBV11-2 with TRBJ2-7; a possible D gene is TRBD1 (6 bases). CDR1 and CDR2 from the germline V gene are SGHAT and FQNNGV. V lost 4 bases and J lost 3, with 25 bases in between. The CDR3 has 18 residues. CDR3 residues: CASSSHDTDRHDLYEQYL. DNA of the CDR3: TGTGCCAGCAGCTCGCACGATACTGACAGGCACGATCTCTACGAGCAGTACTTA.

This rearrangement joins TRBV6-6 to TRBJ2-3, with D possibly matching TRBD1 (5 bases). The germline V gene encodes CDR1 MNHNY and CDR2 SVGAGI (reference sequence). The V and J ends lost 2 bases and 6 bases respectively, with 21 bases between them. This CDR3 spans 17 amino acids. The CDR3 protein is CASSYMLGQDHLDTQYF. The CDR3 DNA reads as TGTGCCAGCAGTTACATGTTGGGGCAGGACCATCTTGATACGCAGTATTTT.

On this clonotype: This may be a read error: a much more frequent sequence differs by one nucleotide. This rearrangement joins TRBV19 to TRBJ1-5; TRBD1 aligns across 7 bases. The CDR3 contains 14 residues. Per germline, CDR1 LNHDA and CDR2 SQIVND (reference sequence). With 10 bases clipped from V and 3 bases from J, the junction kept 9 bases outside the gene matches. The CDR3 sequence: CANSDRAANQPQHF. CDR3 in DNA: TGTGCCAACTCCGACAGGGCCGCCAATCAGCCCCAGCATTTT.

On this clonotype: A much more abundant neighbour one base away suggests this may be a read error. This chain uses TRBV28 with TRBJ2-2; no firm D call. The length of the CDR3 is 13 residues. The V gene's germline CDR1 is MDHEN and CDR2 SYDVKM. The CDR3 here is CASDTGNSGELFF. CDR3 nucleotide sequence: TGTGCCAGCGATACTGGGAACAGCGGGGAGCTGTTTTTT.

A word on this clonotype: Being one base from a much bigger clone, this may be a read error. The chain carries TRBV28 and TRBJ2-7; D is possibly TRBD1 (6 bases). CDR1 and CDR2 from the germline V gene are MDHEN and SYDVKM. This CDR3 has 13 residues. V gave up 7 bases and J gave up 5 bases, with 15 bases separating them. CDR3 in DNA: TGTGCCAGCACGGACAGCCCCAGGCACGAGCAGTACTTC. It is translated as CASTDSPRHEQYF.

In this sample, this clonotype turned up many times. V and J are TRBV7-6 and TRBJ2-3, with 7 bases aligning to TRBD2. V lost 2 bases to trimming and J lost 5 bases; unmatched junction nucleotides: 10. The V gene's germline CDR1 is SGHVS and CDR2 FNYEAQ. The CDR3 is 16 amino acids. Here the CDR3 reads CASSLRMWEGKDTQYF. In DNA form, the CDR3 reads TGTGCCAGCAGCTTAAGAATGTGGGAGGGGAAAGATACGCAGTATTTT.

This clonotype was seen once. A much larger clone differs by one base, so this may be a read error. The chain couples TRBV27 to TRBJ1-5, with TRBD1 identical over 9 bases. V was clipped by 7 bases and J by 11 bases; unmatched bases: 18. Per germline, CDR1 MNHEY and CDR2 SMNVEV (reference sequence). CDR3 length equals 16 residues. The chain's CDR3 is CASNRPGQGPGRTQHF. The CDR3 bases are TGTGCCAGCAATCGTCCGGGACAGGGTCCCGGGAGGACCCAGCATTTT.

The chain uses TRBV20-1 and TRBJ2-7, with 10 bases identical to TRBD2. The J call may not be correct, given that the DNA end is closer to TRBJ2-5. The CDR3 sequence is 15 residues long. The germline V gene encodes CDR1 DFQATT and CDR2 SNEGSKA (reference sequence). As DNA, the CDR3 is TGCAGTGCTATACTAGCGGGAATGATGCAAGAGACCCAGTACTTC. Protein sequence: CSAILAGMMQETQYF.

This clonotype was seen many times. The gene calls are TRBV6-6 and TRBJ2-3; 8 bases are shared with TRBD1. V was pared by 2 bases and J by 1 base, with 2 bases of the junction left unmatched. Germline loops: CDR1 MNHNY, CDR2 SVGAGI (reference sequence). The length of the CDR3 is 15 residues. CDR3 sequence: CASSYPGQGTDTQYF. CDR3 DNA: TGTGCCAGCAGTTACCCGGGACAGGGCACAGATACGCAGTATTTT.

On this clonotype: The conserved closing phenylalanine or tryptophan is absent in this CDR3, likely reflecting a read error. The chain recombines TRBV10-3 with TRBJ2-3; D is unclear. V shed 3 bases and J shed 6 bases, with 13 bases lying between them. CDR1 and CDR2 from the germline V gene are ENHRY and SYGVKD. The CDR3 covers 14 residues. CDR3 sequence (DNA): TGTGCCATCAGTGATCCCACTTTTCGTGATACGCAGTATCTT. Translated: CAISDPTFRDTQYL.

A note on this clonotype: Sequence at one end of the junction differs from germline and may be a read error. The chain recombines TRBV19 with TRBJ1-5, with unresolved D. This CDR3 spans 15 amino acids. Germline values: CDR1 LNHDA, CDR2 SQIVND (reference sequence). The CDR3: CASKNVPADIQPKHF. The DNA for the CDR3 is TGTGCCAGTAAAAACGTCCCCGCGGATATTCAGCCCAAGCATTTT. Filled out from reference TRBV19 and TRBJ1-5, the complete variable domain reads DGGITQSPKYLFRKEGQNVTLSCEQNLNHDAMYWYRQDPGQGLRLIYYSQIVNDFQKGDIAEGYSVSREKKESFPLTVTSAQKNPTAFYLCASKNVPADIQPKHFGDGTRLSIL.

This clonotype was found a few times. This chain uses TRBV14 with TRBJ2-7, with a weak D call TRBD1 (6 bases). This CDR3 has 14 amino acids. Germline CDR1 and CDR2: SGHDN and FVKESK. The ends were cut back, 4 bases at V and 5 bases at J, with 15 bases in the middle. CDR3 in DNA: TGTGCCAGCAGCCCCAGGGGTAGGTACGACGAGCAGTACTTC. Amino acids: CASSPRGRYDEQYF.

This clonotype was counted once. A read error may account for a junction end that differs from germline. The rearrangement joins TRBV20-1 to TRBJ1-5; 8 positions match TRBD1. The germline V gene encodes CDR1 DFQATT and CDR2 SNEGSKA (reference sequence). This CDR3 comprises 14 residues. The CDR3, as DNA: TGCAGCGCTAGTGACAGGGGCCGTAATCAGCCCCAGCATTTT. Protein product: CSASDRGRNQPQHF.

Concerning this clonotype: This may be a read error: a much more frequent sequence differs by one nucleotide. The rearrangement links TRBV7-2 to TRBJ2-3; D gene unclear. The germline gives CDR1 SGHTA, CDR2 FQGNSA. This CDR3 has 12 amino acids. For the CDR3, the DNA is TGTGCCGGCAGCATATATCAAGATACGCAGTATTTT. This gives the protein CAGSIYQDTQYF.

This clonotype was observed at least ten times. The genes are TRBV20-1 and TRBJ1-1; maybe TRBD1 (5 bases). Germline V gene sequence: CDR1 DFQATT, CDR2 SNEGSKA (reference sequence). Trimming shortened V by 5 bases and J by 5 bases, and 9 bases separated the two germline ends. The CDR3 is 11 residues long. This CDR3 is CSARKGTEAFF. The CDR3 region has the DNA TGCAGTGCTCGTAAGGGGACTGAAGCTTTCTTT.

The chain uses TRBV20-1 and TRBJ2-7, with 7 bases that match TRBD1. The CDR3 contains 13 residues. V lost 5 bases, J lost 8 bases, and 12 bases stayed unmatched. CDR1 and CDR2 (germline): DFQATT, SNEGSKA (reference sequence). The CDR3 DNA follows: TGCAGTGCTTGGGACAGCATTGCTGGACAGCAGTACTTC. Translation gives CSAWDSIAGQQYF.

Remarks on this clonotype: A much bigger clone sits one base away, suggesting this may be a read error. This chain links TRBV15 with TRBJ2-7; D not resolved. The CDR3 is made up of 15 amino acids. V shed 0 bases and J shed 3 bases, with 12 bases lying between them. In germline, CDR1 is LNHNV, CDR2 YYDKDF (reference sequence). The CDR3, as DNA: TGTGCCACCAGCAGAGATCGGCAAGAGCTCTACGAGCAGTACTTC. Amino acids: CATSRDRQELYEQYF.

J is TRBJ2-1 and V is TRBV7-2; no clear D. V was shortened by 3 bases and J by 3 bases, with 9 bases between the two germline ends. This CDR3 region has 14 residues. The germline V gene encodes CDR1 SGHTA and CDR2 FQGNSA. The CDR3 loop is CASSLVRIYNEQFF. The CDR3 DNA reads TGTGCCAGCAGCTTGGTTAGAATCTACAATGAGCAGTTCTTC. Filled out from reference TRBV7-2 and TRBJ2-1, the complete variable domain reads GAGVSQSPSNKVTEKGKDVELRCDPISGHTALYWYRQSLGQGLEFLIYFQGNSAPDKSGLPSDRFSAERTGGSVSTLTIQRTQQEDSAVYLCASSLVRIYNEQFFGPGTRLTVL.

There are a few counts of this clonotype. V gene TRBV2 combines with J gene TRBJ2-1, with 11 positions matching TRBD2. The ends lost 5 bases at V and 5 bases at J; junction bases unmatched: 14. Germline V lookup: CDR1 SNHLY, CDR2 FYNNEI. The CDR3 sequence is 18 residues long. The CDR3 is CASSTDPRTSGSHNEQFF. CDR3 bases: TGTGCCAGCAGTACTGACCCCAGGACTAGCGGGTCGCACAATGAGCAGTTCTTC.

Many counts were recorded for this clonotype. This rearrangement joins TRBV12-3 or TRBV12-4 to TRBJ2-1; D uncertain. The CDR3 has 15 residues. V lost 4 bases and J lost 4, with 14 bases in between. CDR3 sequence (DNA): TGTGCCAGCAGTTCGTCCAGTCGGCTATACAATGAGCAGTTCTTC. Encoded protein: CASSSSSRLYNEQFF.

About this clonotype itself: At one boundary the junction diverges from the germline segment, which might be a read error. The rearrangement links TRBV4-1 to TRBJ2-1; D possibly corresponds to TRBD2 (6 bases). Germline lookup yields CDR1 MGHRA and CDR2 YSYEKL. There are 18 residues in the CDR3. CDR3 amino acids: CASSSKLMVGGSYNEQFF. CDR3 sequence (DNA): TGTGCCAGCAGCTCTAAACTTATGGTGGGGGGCTCCTACAATGAGCAGTTCTTC.

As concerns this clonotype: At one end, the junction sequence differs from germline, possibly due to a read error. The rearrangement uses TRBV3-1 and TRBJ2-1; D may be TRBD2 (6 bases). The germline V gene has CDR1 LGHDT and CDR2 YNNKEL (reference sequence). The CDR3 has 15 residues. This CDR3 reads CASIQESGPNNEQFF. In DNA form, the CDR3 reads TGTGCCAGCATCCAAGAGAGCGGGCCAAACAATGAGCAGTTCTTC.

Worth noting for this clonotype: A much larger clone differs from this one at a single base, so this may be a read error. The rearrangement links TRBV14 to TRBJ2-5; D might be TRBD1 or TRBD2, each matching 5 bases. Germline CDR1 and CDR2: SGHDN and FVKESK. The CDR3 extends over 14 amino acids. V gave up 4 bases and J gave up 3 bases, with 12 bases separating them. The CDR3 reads CASSPVGVEETQYF. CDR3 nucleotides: TGTGCCAGCAGCCCAGTGGGGGTTGAAGAGACCCAGTACTTC.